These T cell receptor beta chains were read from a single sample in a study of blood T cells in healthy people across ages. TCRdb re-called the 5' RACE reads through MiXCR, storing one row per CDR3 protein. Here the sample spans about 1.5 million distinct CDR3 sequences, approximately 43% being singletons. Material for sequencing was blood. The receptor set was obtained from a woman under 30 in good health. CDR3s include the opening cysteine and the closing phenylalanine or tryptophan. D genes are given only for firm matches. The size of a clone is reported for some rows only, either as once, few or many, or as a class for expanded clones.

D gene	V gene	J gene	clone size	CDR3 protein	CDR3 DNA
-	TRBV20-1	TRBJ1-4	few	CSARGDFQVFF	TGCAGTGCGCGAGGGGACTTTCAGGTGTTTTTT
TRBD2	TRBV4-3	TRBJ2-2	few	CASSQELRGRNTGELFF	TGCGCCAGCAGCCAAGAGTTGCGGGGGAGGAACACCGGGGAGCTGTTTTTT
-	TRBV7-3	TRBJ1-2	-	CASTRAVGEDYGYTF	TGTGCCAGTACCCGGGCGGTAGGGGAGGACTATGGCTACACCTTC
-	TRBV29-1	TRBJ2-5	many	CSVGGLGETQYF	TGCAGCGTTGGGGGCCTTGGGGAGACCCAGTACTTC
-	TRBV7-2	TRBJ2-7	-	CASSSPPRYEQYF	TGTGCCAGCAGCTCCCCGCCACGCTACGAGCAGTACTTC
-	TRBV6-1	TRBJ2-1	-	CASSGSGAGYYEQFF	TGTGCCAGCAGTGGATCAGGGGCCGGGTATTACGAGCAGTTCTTC
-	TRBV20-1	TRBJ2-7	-	CSARDRQRTSSYEQYF	TGCAGTGCTAGAGATCGGCAGCGGACCAGCTCCTACGAGCAGTACTTC
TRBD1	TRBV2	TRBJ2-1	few	CASIPGQGMGEQFF	TGTGCCAGCATCCCGGGACAGGGAATGGGTGAGCAGTTCTTC
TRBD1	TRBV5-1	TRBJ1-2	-	CASSPYAGGRNGYTF	TGCGCCAGCAGCCCGTACGCAGGGGGCCGAAATGGCTACACCTTC
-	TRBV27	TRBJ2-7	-	CASSLRSLASEQYF	TGTGCCAGCAGTTTAAGAAGTCTAGCCAGCGAGCAGTACTTC
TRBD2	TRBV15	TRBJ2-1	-	CATSRPLAGERNEQFF	TGTGCCACCAGCAGACCACTAGCGGGTGAAAGAAATGAGCAGTTCTTC
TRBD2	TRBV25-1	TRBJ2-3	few	CASSGSSGRDTQYF	TGTGCCAGCAGTGGGAGTAGCGGGAGGGATACGCAGTATTTT
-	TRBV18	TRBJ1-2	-	CASSPRNSGGGEDGYTF	TGTGCCAGCTCACCGAGAAATTCAGGTGGAGGTGAAGATGGCTACACCTTC
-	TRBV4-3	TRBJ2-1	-	CTSSQMGGAYNEQFF	TGCACCAGCAGCCAAATGGGCGGGGCCTACAATGAGCAGTTCTTC
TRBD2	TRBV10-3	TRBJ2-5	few	CATGLAGEEGFQETQYF	TGTGCCACCGGACTAGCGGGGGAGGAGGGATTCCAAGAGACCCAGTACTTC
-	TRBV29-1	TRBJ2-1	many	CSATLLEEQFF	TGCAGCGCCACTCTACTGGAGGAGCAGTTCTTC
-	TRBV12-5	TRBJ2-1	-	CASGLGFSGRNEQFF	TGTGCTAGTGGTTTGGGATTTTCAGGGCGAAATGAGCAGTTCTTC
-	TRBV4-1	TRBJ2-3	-	CASSQGWGWSDTQYF	TGCGCCAGCAGCCAAGGCTGGGGGTGGTCAGATACGCAGTATTTT
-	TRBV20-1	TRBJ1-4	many	CSARVPGDSEKLFF	TGCAGTGCTAGAGTGCCCGGAGACTCTGAAAAACTGTTTTTT
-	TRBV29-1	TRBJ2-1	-	CSVEAATGSYNEQFF	TGCAGCGTTGAGGCGGCCACTGGCTCCTACAATGAGCAGTTCTTC
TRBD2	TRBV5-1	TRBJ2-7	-	CASSSSGGRINEQYF	TGCGCCAGCAGCTCCTCGGGGGGGCGCATCAACGAGCAGTACTTC
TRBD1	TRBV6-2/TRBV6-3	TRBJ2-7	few	CASTGTGTGTHEQYF	TGTGCCAGCACCGGAACCGGGACAGGGACCCACGAGCAGTACTTC
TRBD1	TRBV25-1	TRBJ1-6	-	CASSGDRGLNSPLHF	TGTGCCAGCAGTGGGGACAGGGGGCTTAATTCACCCCTCCACTTT
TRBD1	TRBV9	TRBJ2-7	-	CASSAQGQSHYEQYF	TGTGCCAGCAGCGCCCAGGGACAGTCCCACTACGAGCAGTACTTC
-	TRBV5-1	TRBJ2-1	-	CASSLGASTPSSYNEQFF	TGCGCCAGCAGCTTGGGAGCCAGTACACCTAGCTCCTACAATGAGCAGTTCTTC
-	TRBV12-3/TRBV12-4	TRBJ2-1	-	CANQRDGYNEQFF	TGTGCTAATCAACGGGACGGGTACAATGAGCAGTTCTTC
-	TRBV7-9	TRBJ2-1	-	CASSLPATGGLTIGDEQFF	TGTGCCAGCAGCTTGCCGGCGACTGGGGGGCTTACCATAGGGGATGAGCAGTTCTTC
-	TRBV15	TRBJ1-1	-	CATSNRALNTEAFF	TGTGCCACCAGCAACAGGGCCCTGAACACTGAAGCTTTCTTT
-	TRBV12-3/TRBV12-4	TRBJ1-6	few	CASSPRAGNSPLHF	TGTGCCAGCAGCCCCCGAGCGGGGAATTCACCCCTCCACTTT